Here is one TCR beta chain with its context. What it recognizes is unknown. Germline CDR1 SGHAT, CDR2 FQDESV (reference sequence). This CDR3 is 16 amino acids long. V lost 2 bases, J lost 4 bases, and 17 bases lay in between. Sequencing was performed with immunoSEQ multiplex PCR; in TCRdb, only in-frame clones are kept and a portion is missing. There are about 140,000 clones in the sample; about 93% occur only once, and more than 1.5% lies in the top ten. This specimen belongs to a study of CD4+ T cells in melanoma. Study conclusions and caveats: Neoantigen-specific CD4+ T cells in melanoma reportedly had diverse differentiation states.

This chain joins TRBV11-1 and TRBJ2-5; a weak D match, TRBD2 (5 bases). The TCR sequence derives from a human donor with melanoma. In DNA, the CDR3 is TGTGCCAGCAGCTTATGGATTGTCGGGGTCCCAGAGACCCAGTACTTC. It is translated as CASSLWIVGVPETQYF.